This TCR beta chain was found in a study of blood T cell repertoires in COVID-19. Study-wide context: Italy, Spain and the United States were the sources of the convalescent and acute COVID-19 samples. The analysed material was cDNA or gDNA that came from T cells, B-cell-depleted T cells, or PBMCs.

Sequencing was performed with immunoSEQ multiplex PCR; in TCRdb, only in-frame clones are kept and a portion is missing. This sample carries about 250,000 clones, about 83% of them seen once, and the ten largest clones take 4% to 4.5%. Germline V CDR1 and CDR2: SGHNT, YENEEA. The CDR3 runs to 15 residues. Unmatched junction bases numbered 8, after V lost 7 bases and J lost 2 bases. The chain joins TRBV11-3 to TRBJ2-1; TRBD1 matches at 7 bases. The sample taken for sequencing was peripheral blood. This TCR derives from a man between 45 and 60 years old with acute or convalescent COVID-19. CDR3 bases: TGTGCCAGCAAACTACTACAGGGGCCCTACAATGAGCAGTTCTTC. Amino acid sequence: CASKLLQGPYNEQFF.